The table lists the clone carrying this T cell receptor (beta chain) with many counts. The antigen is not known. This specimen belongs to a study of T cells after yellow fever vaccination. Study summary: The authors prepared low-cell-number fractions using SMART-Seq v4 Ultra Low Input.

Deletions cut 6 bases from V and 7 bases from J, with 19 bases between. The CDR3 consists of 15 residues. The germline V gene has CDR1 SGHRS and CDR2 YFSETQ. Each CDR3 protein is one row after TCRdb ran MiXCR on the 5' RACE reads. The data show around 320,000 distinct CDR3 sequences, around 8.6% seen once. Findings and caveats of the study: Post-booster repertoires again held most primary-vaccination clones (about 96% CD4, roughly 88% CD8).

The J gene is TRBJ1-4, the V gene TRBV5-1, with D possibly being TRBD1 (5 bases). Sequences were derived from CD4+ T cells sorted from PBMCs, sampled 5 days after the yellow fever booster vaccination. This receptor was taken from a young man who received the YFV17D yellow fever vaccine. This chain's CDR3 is CASTRVGGLSEKLFF. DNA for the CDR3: TGCGCCAGCACCCGAGTTGGGGGTTTGAGTGAAAAACTGTTTTTT.